The present entry profiles one TCR beta chain with its context. The antigen remains undetermined. MiXCR was run by TCRdb on the reads, yielding one entry per CDR3 protein. The sample carries around 900,000 distinct CDR3 sequences, around 32% recorded once. The data originate from a study of T cell repertoires in cytomegalovirus infection. Overall study context: Recently identified HLA-C-restricted CMV epitopes were among the peptides used. Carrying CMV and the relevant HLA type showed in public TCR beta signatures.

Trimming shortened V by 2 bases and J by 2 bases, and 10 bases separated the two germline ends. Germline V gene lookup returns CDR1 MNHNS and CDR2 SASEGT. The CDR3 is 15 amino acids. Study outcomes and limitations: Based on cumulative public TCR beta family frequency, carriers of CMV plus the relevant HLA were identified. The ex vivo response was dominated by HLA-C-restricted CMV-specific TCR beta clonotypes.

The sequence derives from a human donor in good health (CMV status not recorded). Some clones in this sample may be carry-over from other donors' samples. The sequences come from cultured CD8+ T cells from PBMCs, collected from culture after CMV antigen stimulation. The rearrangement uses TRBV6-1 and TRBJ1-5; D might be TRBD1 (6 bases). Here the CDR3 DNA reads TGTGCCAGCAGTGAATTCAGGGGCGGCAATCAGCCCCAGCATTTT. It codes for CASSEFRGGNQPQHF.